Shown below are 3 T cell receptor beta chains from a single sample sequenced in a study of beta chain features in type 1 diabetes. Reverse transcribing all isolated RNA meant expressed TCRB transcripts were sequenced. Clones were read by immunoSEQ multiplex PCR, and TCRdb kept only the in-frame ones, dropping some. The profile shows just over 600,000 clones, roughly a sixth of them singletons. Source material: naive CD4+ T cells from blood. These receptors came from a young man in good health.

A remark on this clone: Other DNA sequences in this sample translate to the same CDR3. The CDR3: CASSLKGETQYF. DNA for the CDR3: TGTGCCAGCAGTTTAAAGGGAGAGACCCAGTACTTC. The chain employs TRBV28 and TRBJ2-5; D is uncertain. CDR1 and CDR2 from the germline V gene are MDHEN and SYDVKM. V gave up 2 bases and J gave up 4 bases, with 5 bases separating them. This CDR3 has 12 residues. Full variable domain (missing parts from reference TRBV28 and TRBJ2-5): DVKVTQSSRYLVKRTGEKVFLECVQDMDHENMFWYRQDPGLGLRLIYFSYDVKMKEKGDIPEGYSVSREKKERFSLILESASTNQTSMYLCASSLKGETQYFGPGTRLLVL.

The chain employs TRBV5-1 and TRBJ2-1; 11 positions match TRBD2. This CDR3 spans 22 amino acids. With 3 bases clipped from V and 0 bases from J, the junction kept 20 bases outside the gene matches. In germline, CDR1 is SGHRS, CDR2 YFSETQ. CDR3 residues: CASSSFATTGLAETSSYNEQFF. The DNA for the CDR3 is TGCGCCAGCAGCTCTTTTGCCACTACGGGACTAGCGGAAACTAGCTCCTACAATGAGCAGTTCTTC.

This clone was observed a few times. The chain links TRBV6-6 to TRBJ2-7; D uncertain. CDR1 is MNHNY and CDR2 is SVGAGI in the germline V gene (reference sequence). Trimming took 0 bases from V and 0 from J, leaving 12 bases between them. The CDR3 length is 16 residues. CDR3 nucleotide sequence: TGTGCCAGCAGTTACTCGAGATTAGGAAGCTCCTACGAGCAGTACTTC. As protein: CASSYSRLGSSYEQYF.